The rows below give T cell receptor beta chains drawn from one sample of a study of cytomegalovirus exposure and HLA in healthy donors. Some clones are missing from TCRdb's copy, which holds only in-frame ones; the method was immunoSEQ multiplex PCR. Of under 150,000 clones in the sample, around four fifths were seen once. Specimen: PBMCs. The receptors stem from a human donor in good health. Each CDR3 is given without its conserved first and last residue. A D gene is named only where the DNA matches it firmly. Clone size is stated in some rows and not others, as once, few, many or a class when expanded.

TRBV6-6,NA,TRBD1,TRBJ2-1,ASRRTGANEQF
TRBV6-6,once,TRBD2,TRBJ2-2,ASTIAGDAGELF
TRBV5-1,once,TRBD2,TRBJ2-1,ASDKAGRYNEQF
TRBV11-2,NA,NA,TRBJ2-1,ASSLPGSYNEQF
TRBV5-1,NA,NA,TRBJ2-7,ASSLEGAGEQY
TRBV4-2,NA,NA,TRBJ2-1,ASSRDAGPYNEQF
TRBV19,NA,NA,TRBJ2-2,ASSIYAWSTEGTGELF
TRBV6-1,NA,NA,TRBJ1-5,ASSSTSGAIQPQH
TRBV6-5,NA,TRBD1,TRBJ2-5,ASSSTGTGIAQY
TRBV6-1,NA,NA,TRBJ1-2,ASSDSRGYGYT